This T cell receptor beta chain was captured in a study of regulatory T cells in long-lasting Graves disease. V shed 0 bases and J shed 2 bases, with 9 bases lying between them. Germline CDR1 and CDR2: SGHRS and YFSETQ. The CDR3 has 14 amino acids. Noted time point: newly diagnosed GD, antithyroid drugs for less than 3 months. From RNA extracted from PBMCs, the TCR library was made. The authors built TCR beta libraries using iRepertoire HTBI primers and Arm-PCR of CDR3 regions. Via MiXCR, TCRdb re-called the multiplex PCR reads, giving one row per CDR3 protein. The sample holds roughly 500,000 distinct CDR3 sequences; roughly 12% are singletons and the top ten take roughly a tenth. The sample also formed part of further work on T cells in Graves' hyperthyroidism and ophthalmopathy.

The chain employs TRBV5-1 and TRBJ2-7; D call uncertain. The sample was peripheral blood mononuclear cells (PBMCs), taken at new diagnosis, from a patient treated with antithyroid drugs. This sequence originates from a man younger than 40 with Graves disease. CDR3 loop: CASSLGSRAYEQYF. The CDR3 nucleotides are TGCGCCAGCAGCTTGGGAAGCCGGGCCTACGAGCAGTACTTC.